Shown below are 23 T cell receptor beta chains from a single sample sequenced in a study of blood T cell repertoires in COVID-19. TCRdb's copy holds only in-frame clones and misses some; the assay was immunoSEQ multiplex PCR. The sample lists fewer than 250,000 clones; around 86% were seen once. Sample: PBMCs or T cells enriched from blood (not recorded which). The receptors derive from a man under 40 in a cohort exposed to, infected with or recovered from COVID-19 (not recorded which).

The rearrangement links TRBV4-3 to TRBJ2-5; the match to TRBD1 covers 8 bases. The germline V gene encodes CDR1 LGHNA and CDR2 YSLEER. Trimming cost V 1 base and J 5 bases; bases outside gene matches: 9. The CDR3 sequence is 16 residues long. The DNA of the CDR3 is TGCGCCAGCAGCCAAGGGCACACAGGGGGGTATGAGACCCAGTACTTC. It translates to CASSQGHTGGYETQYF.

This CDR3 is CAISAAGGGANVLTF. The CDR3 DNA sequence: TGTGCCATCAGTGCTGCTGGCGGGGGGGCCAACGTCCTGACTTTC. The J gene is TRBJ2-6, the V gene TRBV10-3, with a weak D call TRBD2 (5 bases). Germline-derived CDR1 and CDR2 are ENHRY and SYGVKD. The CDR3 has 15 residues. Trimming pared 4 bases from V and 4 bases from J, leaving 11 bases between.

In DNA form, the CDR3 reads TGTGCCACCAAAAGGACAGCTGGTGAAAAACTGTTTTTT. The encoded protein is CATKRTAGEKLFF. The chain links TRBV15 to TRBJ1-4; D is perhaps TRBD1 (6 bases). The V and J ends lost 7 bases and 7 bases respectively, with 13 bases between them. Germline V gene lookup returns CDR1 LNHNV and CDR2 YYDKDF (reference sequence). The CDR3 has 13 amino acids.

This clone was counted once. The chain links TRBV14 to TRBJ2-5, with a tentative D call TRBD1 (5 bases). Germline V gives CDR1 SGHDN, CDR2 FVKESK. Between the trimmed V and J ends, which lost 0 bases and 1 base, there was a span of 12 bases. CDR3 length: 16 residues. DNA for the CDR3: TGTGCCAGCAGCCAAGAAAGGGGCAGGTTCCAAGAGACCCAGTACTTC. Encoded protein: CASSQERGRFQETQYF. The variable domain in full, completed from reference TRBV14 and TRBJ2-5, reads EAGVTQFPSHSVIEKGQTVTLRCDPISGHDNLYWYRRVMGKEIKFLLHFVKESKQDESGMPNNRFLAERTGGTYSTLKVQPAELEDSGVYFCASSQERGRFQETQYFGPGTRLLVL.

Written as DNA, the CDR3 is TGCGCCAGCAGCCAAGATATTAGGGTCGAGGGTGGCGAGCAGTACTTC. Translating it yields CASSQDIRVEGGEQYF. The chain combines TRBV4-1 with TRBJ2-7, with D maybe TRBD2 (5 bases). Germline V gene lookup returns CDR1 MGHRA and CDR2 YSYEKL. This CDR3 has 16 residues. Trimming took off 0 bases at V and 6 bases at J, with 18 bases between the two ends.

CDR3 DNA sequence: TGCAGCGTTGATACTAGCGGGGGTGCAGATACGCAGTATTTT. Translation gives CSVDTSGGADTQYF. The chain combines TRBV29-1 with TRBJ2-3, with TRBD2 identical over 11 bases. Germline V lookup: CDR1 SQVTM, CDR2 ANQGSEA. Trimming cost V 3 bases and J 4 bases; bases outside gene matches: 3. CDR3 size: 14 residues.

This chain uses TRBV7-2 with TRBJ2-5; D is possibly TRBD1 (5 bases). The germline V gene encodes CDR1 SGHTA and CDR2 FQGNSA. Deletions cut 5 bases from V and 9 bases from J, with 22 bases between. This CDR3 region has 15 residues. CDR3 amino acids: CASSPIRTNQIAQYF. Written as DNA, the CDR3 is TGTGCCAGCAGCCCAATCCGGACAAACCAGATCGCCCAGTACTTC.

The chain couples TRBV18 to TRBJ1-2, with 8 bases identical to TRBD1. The J segment lost 2 bases and the V segment lost 1 base, leaving 6 bases of the junction unmatched. This CDR3 has 16 amino acids. Germline V lookup: CDR1 KGHSH, CDR2 LQKENI. The CDR3 loop reads CASSPLGTGSNYGYTF. The CDR3, as DNA: TGTGCCAGCTCACCACTCGGGACAGGATCGAACTATGGCTACACCTTC.

The chain couples TRBV9 to TRBJ1-6, with 7 bases fitting TRBD1. The germline V gene encodes CDR1 SGDLS and CDR2 YYNGEE. J lost 10 bases, V lost 3 bases, and 10 bases had no gene match. There are 15 residues in the CDR3. The CDR3: CASSGPSQGVSPLHF. The CDR3 DNA reads as TGTGCCAGCAGCGGACCCTCCCAGGGGGTATCACCCCTCCACTTT.

The chain links TRBV9 to TRBJ2-2; D may be TRBD2 (5 bases). Germline CDR1 is SGDLS and CDR2 is YYNGEE. V gave up 0 bases and J gave up 3 bases, with 15 bases separating them. The CDR3 consists of 17 residues. The chain's CDR3 is CASSVDLGLWDTGELFF. The CDR3 DNA is TGTGCCAGCAGCGTAGACTTAGGACTGTGGGACACCGGGGAGCTGTTTTTT.

The genes are TRBV3-1 (or the pseudogene TRBV3-2) and TRBJ2-2, with D perhaps TRBD1 (5 bases). Germline CDR1 and CDR2: LGHDT and YNNKEL (reference sequence). Trimming left V 0 bases short and J 9 bases short, with 11 bases between. The CDR3 totals 14 residues. The CDR3 loop is CASSQEGAVWELFF. CDR3 nucleotide sequence: TGTGCCAGCAGCCAAGAAGGGGCAGTTTGGGAGCTGTTTTTT.

The rearrangement joins TRBV9 to TRBJ2-5; TRBD2 matches at 14 bases. J was trimmed by 3 bases and V by 3 bases; bases with no gene match: 4. The CDR3 is made up of 16 amino acids. Germline CDR1 is SGDLS and CDR2 is YYNGEE. The CDR3 DNA sequence: TGTGCCAGCAGCGCTGGGACTAGCGGGAGAAAAGAGACCCAGTACTTC. It codes for CASSAGTSGRKETQYF.

The rearrangement links TRBV5-6 to TRBJ2-4; 10 positions match TRBD2. Germline CDR1 is SGHDT and CDR2 is YYEEEE. CDR3 length: 16 amino acids. With 3 bases clipped from V and 4 bases from J, the junction kept 7 bases outside the gene matches. The CDR3 region is CASSWTSGNSKNIQYF. The CDR3, as DNA: TGTGCCAGCAGCTGGACTAGCGGAAACAGTAAAAACATTCAGTACTTC.

On this clone: In the same sample, other DNA sequences code for this CDR3. This rearrangement joins TRBV27 to TRBJ2-7; 13 bases line up with TRBD2. CDR1 and CDR2 from the germline V gene are MNHEY and SMNVEV (reference sequence). The ends lost 6 bases at V and 3 bases at J; junction bases unmatched: 2. The CDR3 loop spans 14 amino acids. DNA for the CDR3: TGTGCCAGCAGCTGGACTAGCGGGAGCTACGAGCAGTACTTC. It codes for CASSWTSGSYEQYF.

The chain joins TRBV25-1 to TRBJ2-7; TRBD2 matches 7 bases. The CDR3 has 15 amino acids. V lost 6 bases and J lost 4; bases outside the gene matches: 12. Germline values: CDR1 MGHDK, CDR2 SYGVNS. The CDR3: CASSLTLADGYEQYF. The CDR3 nucleotides read TGTGCCAGCAGCTTAACCCTAGCGGACGGGTACGAGCAGTACTTC.

The chain couples TRBV27 to TRBJ2-1, with D uncertain. Per germline, CDR1 MNHEY and CDR2 SMNVEV (reference sequence). This CDR3 is built from 17 residues. With 0 bases removed from V and 0 bases from J, the gap between germline ends came to 12 bases. CDR3 sequence reads: CASSLSPFQASYNEQFF. The CDR3 DNA reads TGTGCCAGCAGTTTATCGCCGTTTCAGGCCTCCTACAATGAGCAGTTCTTC.

J is TRBJ2-7 and V is TRBV5-1; 7 nucleotides align to TRBD1. The germline CDR1 and CDR2 sequences are SGHRS and YFSETQ. With V trimmed by 4 bases and J by 2 bases, 9 bases remained unmatched. The CDR3 totals 15 residues. The CDR3 DNA sequence: TGCGCCAGCAGCCGGGACAGAGGGAATACCTACGAGCAGTACTTC. Protein sequence: CASSRDRGNTYEQYF.

Written as DNA, the CDR3 is TGTGCCAGCAGCCCCACCAAAACCTTCAGGGACACCGGGGAGCTGTTTTTT. Encoded protein: CASSPTKTFRDTGELFF. V usage is TRBV7-9 and J usage is TRBJ2-2; possibly TRBD1 for D (5 bases). Germline V gene sequence: CDR1 SEHNR, CDR2 FQNEAQ (reference sequence). The CDR3 consists of 17 residues. V was trimmed by 5 bases and J by 3 bases, leaving 19 bases between them.

The chain combines TRBV4-3 with TRBJ1-1, with D hard to call. Germline lookup yields CDR1 LGHNA and CDR2 YSLEER. V was trimmed by 1 base and J by 5 bases, leaving 11 bases between them. The CDR3 runs to 14 residues. CDR3 sequence reads: CASSQVLRGTEAFF. DNA of the CDR3: TGCGCCAGCAGCCAAGTTTTGAGAGGGACTGAAGCTTTCTTT.

The chain has TRBV2 and TRBJ2-7; 9 positions agree with TRBD1. The J segment lost 5 bases and the V segment lost 11 bases, leaving 10 bases of the junction unmatched. CDR3 length: 13 amino acids. CDR1 and CDR2 (germline): SNHLY, FYNNEI. Here the CDR3 DNA reads TGTGCCGGACAGGGACAGGGTGGCGACGAGCAGTACTTC. It specifies CAGQGQGGDEQYF.

The chain carries TRBV7-8 and TRBJ1-1; D is unresolved. The CDR3 extends over 14 amino acids. The germline V gene encodes CDR1 SGHVS and CDR2 FQNEAQ. The V and J ends lost 5 bases and 2 bases respectively, with 12 bases between them. The CDR3 nucleotides are TGTGCCAGCAGCCCCTTCAGGATTAACACTGAAGCTTTCTTT. It codes for CASSPFRINTEAFF.

The V and J genes are TRBV24-1 and TRBJ2-1, with D perhaps matching TRBD1 (6 bases). Trimming shortened V by 3 bases and J by 0 bases, and 8 bases separated the two germline ends. Per the germline V gene, CDR1 is KGHDR and CDR2 is SFDVKD. This CDR3 spans 15 amino acids. The CDR3 is CATSDGQSSYNEQFF. CDR3 DNA sequence: TGTGCCACCAGTGATGGACAGAGCTCCTACAATGAGCAGTTCTTC.

The J gene is TRBJ2-1, the V gene TRBV7-9, with 14 bases identical to TRBD2. With 2 bases clipped from V and 8 bases from J, the junction kept 8 bases outside the gene matches. Germline assignment: CDR1 SEHNR and CDR2 FQNEAQ (reference sequence). This CDR3 has 17 residues. CDR3 sequence (DNA): TGTGCCAGCAGCTTATTGGGACTAGCGGGAGCCGGGGATGAGCAGTTCTTC. Residues: CASSLLGLAGAGDEQFF.